This T cell receptor beta chain emerged from a study of cytomegalovirus exposure and HLA in healthy donors. The CDR3 length is 15 residues. Trimming at V came to 4 bases and at J to 9 bases, leaving 11 bases not matched to a gene. CDR1 and CDR2 (germline): SGHRS, YFSETQ. The sample holds one count of this clone. Antigen: not known. This PCR relied on a set of 60 Vbeta primers and 13 Jbeta primers. The method was immunoSEQ multiplex PCR; TCRdb's version includes in-frame clones alone and lacks a portion of them. The data contain 150,000 or so clones, 60% to 85% of them seen just once; the ten biggest clones take up about an eighth. Whole-study results and caveats: Later analysis suggested links between common viral pathogens and several top significant clusters. Reportedly, HLA-A and HLA-B alleles of most subjects were accurately predicted from TCR beta.

Though probably carrying unrecorded immune exposures, donors were nominally healthy at sampling. The receptor was derived from a middle-aged man in good health and CMV-seropositive. The chain carries TRBV5-1 and TRBJ2-5; 11 bases are shared with TRBD2. The sequencing input was PBMCs. CDR3 region: CASSPGLAEVVPQYF. The CDR3 DNA follows: TGCGCCAGCAGCCCGGGACTAGCGGAGGTTGTGCCCCAGTACTTC.